What follows are 13 T cell receptor beta chains derived from one specimen sequenced in a study of blood T cells in healthy people across ages. Alongside a J-beta primer mix, a sample-barcoded 5' primer served in a second PCR lasting about 6 to 11 cycles. TCRdb redid the calling of the 5' RACE reads with MiXCR, one entry per CDR3 protein. The table lists 800,000 or so distinct CDR3 sequences, about 42% of them singletons. Sequencing input: blood. The source is a man older than 75 in good health.

The chain links TRBV7-2 to TRBJ2-1; 14 bases are shared with TRBD2. V gave up 6 bases and J gave up 10 bases; unmatched junction bases: 8. There are 15 residues in the CDR3. Germline CDR1 SGHTA, CDR2 FQGNSA. CDR3 amino acids: CASRLGLAGGREQFF. The CDR3 nucleotides are TGTGCCAGCAGACTAGGACTAGCGGGAGGACGGGAGCAGTTCTTC.

Points on this clonotype: Since a much larger clone is just one base distant, this may be a read error. This chain joins TRBV20-1 and TRBJ2-5, with D possibly matching TRBD2 (5 bases). The V end lost 4 bases, the J end lost 11 bases, and 26 bases lay between the germline ends. This CDR3 spans 15 amino acids. CDR1 and CDR2 from the germline V gene are DFQATT and SNEGSKA (reference sequence). The CDR3 region has the DNA TGCAGTGCTATCGGCCCCGGGCGGGCTTACAATGAGCAGTACTTC. Translating it yields CSAIGPGRAYNEQYF.

Comments on this clonotype: Relative to the germline gene, one junction end is altered; a read error may explain this. The chain carries TRBV20-1 and TRBJ2-7; tentatively, D is TRBD2 (5 bases). From germline, CDR1 is DFQATT and CDR2 SNEGSKA (reference sequence). The CDR3 length is 12 residues. The CDR3, as DNA: TGCAGTACTAGATACAACCCCTACGAGCAGTACTTC. Its translation is CSTRYNPYEQYF.

This clonotype showed up just a few times. This rearrangement joins TRBV11-3 to TRBJ2-7; 8 nucleotides line up with TRBD1. In germline, CDR1 is SGHNT, CDR2 YENEEA. The CDR3 loop spans 13 amino acids. The J segment lost 3 bases and the V segment lost 4 bases, leaving 2 bases of the junction unmatched. The CDR3, as DNA: TGTGCCAGCAGCTGTGGACAGGGCTACGAGCAGTACTTC. Translating gives CASSCGQGYEQYF.

This clonotype turned up a few times. V and J are TRBV3-1 and TRBJ2-7; 10 bases fit TRBD1. The CDR3 has 16 amino acids. V gave up 4 bases and J gave up 6 bases; unmatched junction bases: 12. Per germline, CDR1 LGHDT and CDR2 YNNKEL (reference sequence). DNA for the CDR3: TGTGCCAGCAGCCCCGGGGTCGGGACAGGGGAACCCGAGCAGTACTTC. This encodes CASSPGVGTGEPEQYF.

This rearrangement joins TRBV5-4 to TRBJ2-1; 11 nucleotides line up with TRBD2. The CDR3 has 15 residues. Germline V gene lookup returns CDR1 SGHNT and CDR2 YYREEE (reference sequence). V lost 5 bases and J lost 4; bases outside the gene matches: 5. CDR3 in DNA: TGTGCCAGCAGATTGCTAGCGGGAGGATACAATGAGCAGTTCTTC. It codes for CASRLLAGGYNEQFF. Using reference TRBV5-4 and TRBJ2-1 for the parts outside the CDR3, the full variable domain is ETGVTQSPTHLIKTRGQQVTLRCSSQSGHNTVSWYQQALGQGPQFIFQYYREEENGRGNFPPRFSGLQFPNYSSELNVNALELDDSALYLCASRLLAGGYNEQFFGPGTRLTVL.

CDR3 bases: TGCAGCGTTGGCTTGGGGACTAGCGTTTACAATGAGCAGTTCTTC. It specifies CSVGLGTSVYNEQFF. This chain uses TRBV29-1 with TRBJ2-1, with 10 bases matching TRBD2. The CDR3 has 15 amino acids. Trimming at V came to 4 bases and at J to 4 bases, leaving 7 bases not matched to a gene. CDR1 SQVTM and CDR2 ANQGSEA come from the germline V gene.

With respect to this clonotype: A junction boundary mismatches the germline segment, possibly from a read error. This chain uses TRBV27 with TRBJ2-7; unclear D gene. This CDR3 region has 14 residues. CDR1 is MNHEY, CDR2 SMNVEV, per germline (reference sequence). This CDR3 reads CANSLSRRSYEQYF. The CDR3 DNA reads as TGTGCCAACAGTTTATCTAGGAGATCCTACGAGCAGTACTTC.

This clonotype was seen more than once but under ten times. The rearrangement links TRBV12-3 or TRBV12-4 to TRBJ2-6; 9 nucleotides line up with TRBD1. J lost 0 bases, V lost 6 bases, and 12 bases had no gene match. The CDR3 runs to 19 residues. The DNA for the CDR3 is TGTGCCAGCAGCCCCCTCCCCGGGACAGGGATCTCTGGGGCCAACGTCCTGACTTTC. This codes for CASSPLPGTGISGANVLTF.

This clonotype was recorded at least ten times. V usage is TRBV29-1 and J usage is TRBJ2-3; 7 positions agree with TRBD2. CDR3 length: 14 amino acids. The V segment lost 3 bases and the J segment 2 bases; nucleotides outside the gene matches: 5. Germline-derived CDR1 and CDR2 are SQVTM and ANQGSEA. As DNA, the CDR3 is TGCAGCGTTGATAGGGCGGGAGTCACAGATACGCAGTATTTT. Protein product: CSVDRAGVTDTQYF.

The chain carries TRBV7-2 and TRBJ2-3; D is perhaps TRBD2 (6 bases). The CDR3 contains 14 residues. Germline V CDR1 and CDR2: SGHTA, FQGNSA. The germline V and J ends were trimmed by 5 bases and 4 bases, with 13 bases remaining between them. The CDR3 region has the DNA TGTGCCAGCAGCCAAGGACTAATATCAGATACGCAGTATTTT. It is translated as CASSQGLISDTQYF.

The chain is built from TRBV11-2 and TRBJ2-1, with D perhaps given as TRBD1 or TRBD2 (5 bases each). This CDR3 has 16 amino acids. V was pared by 4 bases and J by 5 bases, with 18 bases between. Germline assignment: CDR1 SGHAT and CDR2 FQNNGV. In DNA form, the CDR3 reads TGTGCCAGCAGCTCCTGGGGTGGTGTGGGGGACAATGAGCAGTTCTTC. It is translated as CASSSWGGVGDNEQFF.

The chain has TRBV6-5 and TRBJ2-5, with D tentatively TRBD2 (6 bases). V shed 6 bases and J shed 5 bases, with 13 bases lying between them. Germline V gene data show CDR1 as MNHEY and CDR2 as SVGAGI. The CDR3 has 13 residues. For the CDR3, the DNA is TGTGCCAGCAGGGGCGGGACGGGGGAGACCCAGTACTTC. As protein: CASRGGTGETQYF.